This T cell receptor (beta chain) comes out of a study of response to subunit inactivated influenza vaccine. Study-wide findings and caveats: Researchers suggested that each seasonal influenza vaccination recruits few new T cells.

This CDR3 has 15 amino acids. V lost 0 bases and J lost 1, with 12 bases in between. CDR1 and CDR2 (germline): DFQATT, SNEGSKA (reference sequence). TCRdb re-called the RT-PCR reads through MiXCR, storing one row per CDR3 protein. Counted here are about 480,000 distinct CDR3 sequences, 13% occurring once; the ten biggest clones make up approximately 14%. This clonotype came up many times. Its target is unknown. This TCR was recovered from a man between 50 and 59 years old who received an inactivated influenza vaccine. The V call is TRBV20-1, the J call TRBJ2-5, with D possibly matching TRBD1 (5 bases). The sequencing here drew on PBMCs from blood, taken roughly 45 days after vaccination. CDR3 sequence (DNA): TGCAGTGCTAGAGATACCGAGACAGTCCAAGAGACCCAGTACTTC. This sequence encodes CSARDTETVQETQYF.